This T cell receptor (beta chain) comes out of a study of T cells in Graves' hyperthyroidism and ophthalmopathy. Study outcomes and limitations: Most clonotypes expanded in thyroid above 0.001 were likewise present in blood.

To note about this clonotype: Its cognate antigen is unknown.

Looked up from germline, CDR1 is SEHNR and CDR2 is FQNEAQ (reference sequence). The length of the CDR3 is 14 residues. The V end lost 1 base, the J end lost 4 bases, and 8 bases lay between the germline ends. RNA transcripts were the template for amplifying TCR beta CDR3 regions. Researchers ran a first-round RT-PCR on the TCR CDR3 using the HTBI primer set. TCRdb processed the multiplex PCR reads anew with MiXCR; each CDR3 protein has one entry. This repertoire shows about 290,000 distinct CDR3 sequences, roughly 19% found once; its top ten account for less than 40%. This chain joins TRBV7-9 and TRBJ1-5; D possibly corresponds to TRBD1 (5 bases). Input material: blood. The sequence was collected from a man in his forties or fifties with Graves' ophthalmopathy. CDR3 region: CASSLVGGNQPQHF. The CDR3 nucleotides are TGTGCCAGCAGCTTAGTTGGGGGGAATCAGCCCCAGCATTTT.